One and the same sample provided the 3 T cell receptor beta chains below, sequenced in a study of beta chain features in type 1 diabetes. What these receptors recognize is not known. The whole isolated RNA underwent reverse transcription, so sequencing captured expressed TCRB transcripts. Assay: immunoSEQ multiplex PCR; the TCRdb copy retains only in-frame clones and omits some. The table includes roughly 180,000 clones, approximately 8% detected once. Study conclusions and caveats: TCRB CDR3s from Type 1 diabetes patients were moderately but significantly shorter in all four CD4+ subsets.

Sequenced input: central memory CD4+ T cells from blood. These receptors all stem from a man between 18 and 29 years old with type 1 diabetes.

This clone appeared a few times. The CDR3 here is CASKRSGVDTGELFF. The CDR3 DNA reads TGTGCCAGCAAACGTAGCGGCGTTGACACCGGGGAGCTGTTTTTT. The genes are TRBV2 and TRBJ2-2; D perhaps matches TRBD2 (6 bases). The CDR3 is made up of 15 amino acids. The V gene's germline CDR1 is SNHLY and CDR2 FYNNEI. With 7 bases removed from V and 3 bases from J, the gap between germline ends came to 15 bases.

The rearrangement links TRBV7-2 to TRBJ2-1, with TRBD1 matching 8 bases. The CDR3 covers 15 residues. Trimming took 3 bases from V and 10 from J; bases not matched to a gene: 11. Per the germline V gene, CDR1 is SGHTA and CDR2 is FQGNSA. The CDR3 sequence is CASSLWTGSQDEQFF. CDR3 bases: TGTGCCAGCAGCTTGTGGACAGGGTCTCAAGACGAGCAGTTCTTC. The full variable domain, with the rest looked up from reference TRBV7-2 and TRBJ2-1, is GAGVSQSPSNKVTEKGKDVELRCDPISGHTALYWYRQSLGQGLEFLIYFQGNSAPDKSGLPSDRFSAERTGGSVSTLTIQRTQQEDSAVYLCASSLWTGSQDEQFFGPGTRLTVL.

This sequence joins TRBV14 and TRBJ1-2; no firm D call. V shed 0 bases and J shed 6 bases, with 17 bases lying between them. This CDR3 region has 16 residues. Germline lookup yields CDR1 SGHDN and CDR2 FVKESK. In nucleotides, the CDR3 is TGTGCCAGCAGCCAAGAATTGAACGGCAGGCCCCATGGCTACACCTTC. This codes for CASSQELNGRPHGYTF.